This TCR beta chain was identified in a study of technical replicates of blood from a few donors. The CDR3 runs to 17 residues. Germline CDR1 is ENHRY and CDR2 is SYGVKD. The trim removed 0 bases at V and 1 base at J, leaving 6 bases unmatched. Sequencing used immunoSEQ multiplex PCR; TCRdb keeps in-frame clones, though not all of them. The sample yields around 49,000 clones, approximately 95% seen once. The chain carries TRBV10-3 and TRBJ1-1; the match to TRBD1 covers 9 bases. Sequencing was performed on T cells isolated from PBMCs. This TCR was sampled from a human donor in good health. CDR3 region: CAISESRGTGTNTEAFF. CDR3 nucleotides: TGTGCCATCAGTGAGTCTAGAGGGACAGGGACGAACACTGAAGCTTTCTTT.